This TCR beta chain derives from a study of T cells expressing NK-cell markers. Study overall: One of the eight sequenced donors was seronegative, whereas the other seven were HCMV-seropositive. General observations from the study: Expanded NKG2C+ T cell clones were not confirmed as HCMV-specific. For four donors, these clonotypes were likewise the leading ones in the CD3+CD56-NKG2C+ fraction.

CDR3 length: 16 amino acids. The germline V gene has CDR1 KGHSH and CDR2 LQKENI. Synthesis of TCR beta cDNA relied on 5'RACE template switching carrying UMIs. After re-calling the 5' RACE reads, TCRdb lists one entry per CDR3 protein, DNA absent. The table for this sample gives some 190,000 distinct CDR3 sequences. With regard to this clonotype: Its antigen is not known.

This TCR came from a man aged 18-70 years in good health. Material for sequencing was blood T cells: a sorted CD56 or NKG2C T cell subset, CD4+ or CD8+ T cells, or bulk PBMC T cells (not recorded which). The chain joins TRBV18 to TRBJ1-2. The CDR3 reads CASSPVTVPVGEGYTF.